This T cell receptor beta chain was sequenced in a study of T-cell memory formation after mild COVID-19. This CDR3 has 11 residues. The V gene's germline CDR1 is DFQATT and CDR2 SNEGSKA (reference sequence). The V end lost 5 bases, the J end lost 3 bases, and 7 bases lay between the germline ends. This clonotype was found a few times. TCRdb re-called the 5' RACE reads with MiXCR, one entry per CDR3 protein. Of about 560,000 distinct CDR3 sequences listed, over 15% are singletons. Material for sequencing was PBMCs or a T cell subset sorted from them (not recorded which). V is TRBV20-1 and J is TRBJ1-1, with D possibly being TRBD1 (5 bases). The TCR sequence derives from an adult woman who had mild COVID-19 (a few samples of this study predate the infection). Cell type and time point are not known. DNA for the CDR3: TGCAGTGCTCAGGGTTACACTGAAGCTTTCTTT. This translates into CSAQGYTEAFF.